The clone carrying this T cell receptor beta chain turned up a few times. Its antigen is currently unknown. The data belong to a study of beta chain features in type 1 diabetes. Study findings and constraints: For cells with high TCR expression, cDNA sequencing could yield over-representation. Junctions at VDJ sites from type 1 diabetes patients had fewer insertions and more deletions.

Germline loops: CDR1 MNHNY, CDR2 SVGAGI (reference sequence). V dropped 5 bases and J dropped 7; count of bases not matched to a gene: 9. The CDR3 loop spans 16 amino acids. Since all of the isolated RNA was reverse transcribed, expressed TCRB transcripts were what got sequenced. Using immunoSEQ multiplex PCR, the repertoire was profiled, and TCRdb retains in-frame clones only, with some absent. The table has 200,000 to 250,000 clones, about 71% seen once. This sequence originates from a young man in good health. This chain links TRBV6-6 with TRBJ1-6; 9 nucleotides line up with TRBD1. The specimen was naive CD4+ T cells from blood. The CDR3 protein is CASSPRGQGYNSPLHF. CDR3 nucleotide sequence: TGTGCCAGCAGTCCGCGGGGACAGGGTTACAATTCACCCCTCCACTTT.